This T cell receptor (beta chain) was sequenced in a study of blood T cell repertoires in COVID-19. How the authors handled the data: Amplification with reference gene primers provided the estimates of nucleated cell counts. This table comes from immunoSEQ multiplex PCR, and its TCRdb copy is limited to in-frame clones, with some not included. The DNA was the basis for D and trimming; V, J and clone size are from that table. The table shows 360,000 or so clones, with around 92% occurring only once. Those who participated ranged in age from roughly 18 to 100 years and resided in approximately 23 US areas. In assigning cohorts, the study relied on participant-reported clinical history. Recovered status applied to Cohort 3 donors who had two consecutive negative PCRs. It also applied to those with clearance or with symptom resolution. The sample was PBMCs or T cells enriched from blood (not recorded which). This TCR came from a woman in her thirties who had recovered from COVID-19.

In nucleotides, the CDR3 is TGTGCCAGCAGTTCCACCAACCTGACAGGATGGTCTGGCTACACCTTC. It is translated as CASSSTNLTGWSGYTF. This chain links TRBV28 with TRBJ1-2, with D perhaps TRBD1 (6 bases). The germline V and J ends were trimmed by 4 bases and 7 bases, with 22 bases remaining between them. Germline CDR1 reads MDHEN; CDR2 reads SYDVKM. The CDR3 loop spans 16 amino acids.